Listed below are T cell receptor beta chains from one sample, sequenced in a study of blood T cells in healthy people across ages. TCRdb fed the 5' RACE reads into MiXCR, producing one record per CDR3 protein. The table shows hundreds of thousands of distinct CDR3 sequences, with approximately 21% occurring only once. Material: blood. The receptors shown here come from a man in his 70s in good health. Both conserved end residues are part of each CDR3. A D gene is named only where the DNA matches it firmly. Size tells how often a clone was seen (once, few, many) or the class of an expanded clone, and some rows leave it out.

v_call	clone_size	cdr3_length	d_call	j_call	cdr3_aa	cdr3_nt
TRBV20-1	NA	14	NA	TRBJ2-7	CSARGDVRSYEQYF	TGCAGTGCTAGAGGGGACGTCCGTTCCTACGAGCAGTACTTC
TRBV20-1	few	14	TRBD2	TRBJ2-1	CSARDPSGGWVQFF	TGCAGTGCTAGAGACCCCTCGGGAGGTTGGGTGCAGTTCTTC
TRBV12-3/TRBV12-4	NA	15	NA	TRBJ1-1	CASSPSGIPYTEAFF	TGTGCCAGCAGCCCTTCCGGAATTCCTTACACTGAAGCTTTCTTT
TRBV3-1	NA	15	TRBD2	TRBJ2-4	CASSLQLAGGNIQYF	TGTGCCAGCAGTCTTCAACTAGCGGGAGGGAACATTCAGTACTTC
TRBV14	few	15	TRBD1	TRBJ1-1	CASSLGQARNTEAFF	TGTGCCAGCAGCCTAGGACAGGCTCGGAACACTGAAGCTTTCTTT
TRBV14	few	15	TRBD2	TRBJ2-5	CASSSRWAGDPAQYF	TGTGCCAGCAGTTCCAGATGGGCGGGGGACCCGGCCCAGTACTTC
TRBV3-1	few	13	NA	TRBJ2-7	CASSQSIRYEQYF	TGTGCCAGCAGCCAAAGTATAAGGTACGAGCAGTACTTC
TRBV7-2	few	13	NA	TRBJ2-1	CASSLELYNEQFF	TGTGCCAGCAGCTTAGAACTTTACAATGAGCAGTTCTTC
TRBV5-6	few	12	NA	TRBJ1-2	CASSMQGYGYTF	TGTGCCAGCAGCATGCAGGGGTATGGCTACACCTTC
TRBV18	NA	16	NA	TRBJ2-5	CASSPLGAGYQETQYF	TGTGCCAGCTCACCATTGGGTGCTGGCTACCAAGAGACCCAGTACTTC
TRBV6-5	NA	14	NA	TRBJ1-2	CASSYGSVDYGYTF	TGTGCCAGCAGTTATGGCTCAGTAGACTATGGCTACACCTTC
TRBV10-3	NA	16	TRBD1	TRBJ1-4	CAISESGQGSNEKLFF	TGTGCCATCAGTGAGTCGGGACAGGGGTCCAATGAAAAACTGTTTTTT
TRBV15	NA	14	NA	TRBJ2-4	CATRAGATKNIQYF	TGTGCCACCCGGGCGGGGGCGACCAAAAACATTCAGTACTTC
TRBV6-1	NA	17	TRBD1	TRBJ1-1	CASSDGAKQGPNTEAFF	TGTGCCAGCAGCGACGGTGCAAAACAGGGGCCTAACACTGAAGCTTTCTTT
TRBV6-6	NA	14	TRBD1	TRBJ1-4	CASSYRQGGEKLFF	TGTGCCAGCAGTTACCGACAGGGAGGGGAAAAACTGTTTTTT
TRBV7-8	NA	14	NA	TRBJ2-1	CASSLEGVCNEQFF	TGTGCCAGCAGCTTAGAGGGAGTCTGCAATGAGCAGTTCTTC
TRBV19	NA	16	TRBD1	TRBJ2-7	CASSKTGQGARYEQYF	TGTGCCAGTAGTAAAACGGGACAGGGGGCGCGATACGAGCAGTACTTC
TRBV20-1	few	13	TRBD1	TRBJ1-1	CSARSGGTVEAFF	TGCAGTGCTAGGTCGGGGGGGACAGTCGAAGCTTTCTTT
TRBV12-3/TRBV12-4	few	14	NA	TRBJ1-2	CASSPRTGIYGYTF	TGTGCCAGCAGTCCCCGGACGGGGATCTATGGCTACACCTTC
TRBV12-3/TRBV12-4	NA	14	NA	TRBJ2-5	CASSNLGYQETQYF	TGTGCCAGCAGTAATCTCGGGTACCAAGAGACCCAGTACTTC
TRBV4-3	few	17	TRBD2	TRBJ2-1	CASSQDPAGGLLRVQFF	TGCGCCAGCAGCCAAGATCCAGCGGGAGGGCTTTTACGGGTTCAGTTCTTC
TRBV6-5	few	11	NA	TRBJ2-5	CASRMWETQYF	TGTGCCAGCAGAATGTGGGAGACCCAGTACTTC
TRBV28	few	16	NA	TRBJ1-1	CASRTRGVVTDTEAFF	TGTGCCAGCAGGACGAGGGGGGTAGTCACGGACACTGAAGCTTTCTTT
TRBV13	NA	17	TRBD1	TRBJ2-3	CASSLYTGTDFPDTQYF	TGTGCCAGCAGCTTATACACCGGGACAGATTTTCCAGATACGCAGTATTTT
TRBV24-1	few	17	TRBD2	TRBJ2-3	CATSERTSGRVTDTQYF	TGTGCCACCAGTGAACGGACTAGCGGGAGGGTCACAGATACGCAGTATTTT
TRBV7-2	NA	15	NA	TRBJ2-1	CASRFAGSLYNEQFF	TGTGCCAGCAGATTTGCGGGTTCCCTTTACAATGAGCAGTTCTTC
TRBV6-6	many	14	NA	TRBJ2-5	CASREQGQQETQYF	TGTGCCAGCAGGGAACAGGGTCAACAAGAGACCCAGTACTTC
TRBV3-1	NA	12	NA	TRBJ1-4	CASSQEGSRLFF	TGTGCCAGCAGCCAAGAGGGCTCGCGGCTGTTTTTT
TRBV20-1	NA	15	TRBD2	TRBJ2-5	CSARHVSGGASEQYF	TGCAGTGCTAGACATGTTAGCGGGGGGGCAAGTGAGCAGTACTTC
TRBV7-9	few	15	NA	TRBJ1-1	CASRSSGHANTEAFF	TGTGCCAGCAGAAGTTCAGGGCATGCGAACACTGAAGCTTTCTTT
TRBV5-1	few	14	NA	TRBJ2-7	CASSRTALSYEQYF	TGCGCCAGCAGTCGGACAGCCCTTTCCTACGAGCAGTACTTC
TRBV29-1	few	13	NA	TRBJ2-3	CSVRGHYTDTQYF	TGCAGCGTGCGTGGGCACTACACAGATACGCAGTATTTT
TRBV7-2	few	16	TRBD2	TRBJ2-1	CASSFTGTSGGNEQFF	TGTGCCAGCAGCTTTACCGGGACTAGTGGGGGCAATGAGCAGTTCTTC
TRBV6-6	many	16	TRBD2	TRBJ2-3	CASRPTSGVSTDTQYF	TGTGCCAGCAGGCCCACTAGCGGGGTTAGCACAGATACGCAGTATTTT
TRBV5-5	few	12	NA	TRBJ1-1	CASSLRPSLPFF	TGTGCCAGCAGCCTCCGTCCCAGTTTGCCTTTCTTT
TRBV21-1	few	21	NA	TRBJ2-4	CASSKGWDSSIRGIAKNIQYF	TGTGCCAGCAGCAAAGGTTGGGACAGCTCAATTCGAGGTATAGCCAAAAACATTCAGTACTTC
TRBV6-5	few	16	NA	TRBJ2-3	CASSFASGFGTDTQYF	TGTGCCAGCAGTTTTGCCTCAGGGTTTGGCACAGATACGCAGTATTTT
TRBV7-2	NA	15	TRBD1	TRBJ1-4	CASSLQGAKYEKLFF	TGTGCCAGCAGCTTACAGGGGGCGAAGTATGAAAAACTGTTTTTT
TRBV14	NA	19	NA	TRBJ2-6	CASSQTLGQLLSGANVLTF	TGTGCCAGCAGCCAAACCTTAGGACAGCTCCTCTCTGGGGCCAACGTCCTGACTTTC
TRBV7-2	few	20	TRBD2	TRBJ2-3	CASSPPPAGGLFLGTDTQYF	TGTGCCAGCAGCCCGCCCCCAGCGGGGGGGTTATTCCTCGGCACAGATACGCAGTATTTT